Listed below are T cell receptor beta chains from one sample, sequenced in a study of T cell changes during pregnancy in multiple sclerosis. TCRdb keeps only in-frame clones here, not all; method: immunoSEQ multiplex PCR. The sample comprises 58,000 or so clones, about nine tenths of which are singletons, and less than 2.5% rests with the top ten. This specimen consisted of peripheral blood, obtained in the first trimester of pregnancy. All receptors derive from a female donor in good health, enrolled as a control in a pregnancy study. The CDR3 runs from the conserved cysteine through the conserved F or W. The order of the fields is CDR3 length, clone size, D gene, J gene, V gene, CDR3 protein, CDR3 DNA. A D gene is named only where the DNA matches it firmly. Clone size is not always given. Where it is, it says once, few, many or a class for expanded clones.

>16|-|TRBD2|TRBJ2-1|TRBV7-6
CASSLLIAGGQNEQFF
TGTGCCAGCAGCTTATTGATAGCGGGAGGTCAAAATGAGCAGTTCTTC
>18|-|TRBD2|TRBJ2-4|TRBV7-2
CASSPRRESALAKNIQYF
TGTGCCAGCAGCCCAAGGCGGGAGAGTGCACTAGCCAAAAACATTCAGTACTTC
>18|-|-|TRBJ1-5|TRBV23-1
CASSRTEGLSDSNQPQHF
TGCGCCAGCAGTCGAACAGAGGGACTTTCGGATAGCAATCAGCCCCAGCATTTT
>13|few|-|TRBJ2-1|TRBV4-1
CASSQVGLGEQFF
TGCGCCAGCAGCCAAGTAGGACTCGGTGAGCAGTTCTTC
>18|-|-|TRBJ2-4|TRBV7-3
CASSLKVGTLRAKNIQYF
TGTGCCAGCAGCTTAAAGGTCGGGACACTCAGAGCCAAAAACATTCAGTACTTC
>15|-|TRBD2|TRBJ2-7|TRBV7-2
CASSLVLAGSYEQYF
TGTGCCAGCAGCTTAGTCCTAGCGGGGTCCTACGAGCAGTACTTC
>14|-|-|TRBJ2-3|TRBV5-1
CASSLGAEADTQYF
TGCGCCAGCAGCTTGGGAGCGGAGGCAGATACGCAGTATTTT
>14|-|TRBD1|TRBJ1-1|TRBV6-5
CASSSRGLSAEAFF
TGTGCCAGCAGTTCTAGGGGGCTTTCGGCTGAAGCTTTCTTT
>13|-|-|TRBJ1-1|TRBV29-1
CSVQLGMNTEAFF
TGCAGCGTTCAACTAGGGATGAACACTGAAGCTTTCTTT
>14|-|-|TRBJ1-4|TRBV7-9
CASSGRGEGEKLFF
TGTGCCAGCAGCGGAAGGGGGGAGGGAGAAAAACTGTTTTTT
>16|-|-|TRBJ1-3|TRBV12-5
CASGVKGDYSGNTIYF
TGTGCTAGTGGGGTTAAGGGGGATTACTCTGGAAACACCATATATTTT
>15|-|-|TRBJ2-7|TRBV27
CASSSSVAGTPEQYF
TGTGCCAGCAGTTCCTCGGTTGCGGGGACGCCCGAGCAGTACTTC
>12|-|-|TRBJ1-1|TRBV5-6
CASSHSVTEAFF
TGTGCCAGCAGCCACAGTGTCACTGAAGCTTTCTTT
>17|-|TRBD1|TRBJ1-2|TRBV19
CASSIRKGAGVRYGYTF
TGTGCCAGTAGTATCCGGAAGGGGGCTGGAGTTCGCTATGGCTACACCTTC
>13|-|-|TRBJ1-5|TRBV19
CASSDRPLQPQHF
TGTGCCAGTAGCGACAGGCCATTGCAGCCCCAGCATTTT
>16|-|-|TRBJ2-7|TRBV4-2
CASSQESPPRVDEQYF
TGTGCCAGCAGCCAAGAGTCCCCTCCGAGGGTTGACGAGCAGTACTTC
>15|-|-|TRBJ2-5|TRBV7-6
CASSLLARAGETQYF
TGTGCCAGCAGCTTATTGGCACGGGCGGGAGAGACCCAGTACTTC
>15|-|-|TRBJ2-2|TRBV11-3
CASSLFTSDTGELFF
TGTGCCAGCAGCTTATTTACTAGTGACACCGGGGAGCTGTTTTTT
>12|-|-|TRBJ1-5|TRBV5-5
CASSRGYQPQHF
TGTGCCAGCAGCAGGGGGTATCAGCCCCAGCATTTT
>15|-|-|TRBJ2-1|TRBV27
CASRYAGSPNNEQFF
TGTGCCAGCAGATACGCCGGGAGTCCGAACAATGAGCAGTTCTTC
>16|-|-|TRBJ1-3|TRBV5-4
CASSQFGGGSGNTIYF
TGTGCCAGCAGCCAATTTGGCGGGGGCTCTGGAAACACCATATATTTT
>16|-|-|TRBJ2-7|TRBV4-1
CASSQVLGGASYEQYF
TGCGCCAGCAGCCAAGTATTAGGGGGGGCGTCCTACGAGCAGTACTTC
>15|-|TRBD1|TRBJ1-2|TRBV15
CATSRVRQGADGYTF
TGTGCCACCAGCAGAGTAAGGCAGGGGGCAGATGGCTACACCTTC
>15|-|-|TRBJ2-5|TRBV28
CASSFSVNSQETQYF
TGTGCCAGCAGTTTCTCGGTAAACTCCCAAGAGACCCAGTACTTC
>13|-|TRBD2|TRBJ2-7|TRBV4-2
CASSQSTSGSPYF
TGTGCCAGCAGCCAGTCCACTAGCGGGAGCCCCTACTTC
>13|-|-|TRBJ1-1|TRBV30
CAWSVLNGERAFF
TGTGCCTGGAGTGTACTTAACGGAGAGAGGGCTTTCTTT
>12|-|-|TRBJ2-5|TRBV5-1
CASTTDQETQYF
TGCGCCAGCACGACAGACCAAGAGACCCAGTACTTC
>13|-|-|TRBJ2-1|TRBV19
CASSSGLYNEQFF
TGTGCCAGTAGTAGCGGGTTATACAATGAGCAGTTCTTC
>14|-|TRBD2|TRBJ2-1|TRBV10-3
CASTGTSGNNEQFF
TGTGCCTCAACCGGGACTAGCGGAAACAATGAGCAGTTCTTC
>15|-|-|TRBJ2-1|TRBV6-1
CASSEDPSSYNEQFF
TGTGCCAGCAGTGAAGACCCGAGCTCCTACAATGAGCAGTTCTTC
>13|-|TRBD2|TRBJ2-5|TRBV30
CAWTEAGGETQYF
TGTGCCTGGACGGAAGCGGGGGGGGAGACCCAGTACTTC
>14|-|-|TRBJ2-5|TRBV18
CASSPPKPMSPQYF
TGTGCCAGCTCACCACCAAAGCCTATGAGTCCCCAGTACTTC
>14|-|-|TRBJ1-2|TRBV30
CAWSVGRADYGYTF
TGTGCCTGGAGTGTAGGCAGGGCGGACTATGGCTACACCTTC
>10|-|-|TRBJ1-1|TRBV29-1
CSAGDAEAFF
TGCAGCGCAGGGGACGCTGAAGCTTTCTTT
>14|-|-|TRBJ2-1|TRBV15
CATSRAGEANEQFF
TGTGCCACCAGCAGAGCGGGAGAGGCCAATGAGCAGTTCTTC
>14|-|-|TRBJ1-3|TRBV5-1
CASSADISGNTIYF
TGCGCCAGCAGCGCGGACATCTCTGGAAACACCATATATTTT
>13|-|-|TRBJ2-7|TRBV7-9
CASSLVGTYEQYF
TGTGCCAGCAGCTTAGTCGGGACCTACGAGCAGTACTTC
>16|-|TRBD2|TRBJ2-3|TRBV19
CASSMAPSGRTDTQYF
TGTGCCAGTAGTATGGCTCCTAGCGGGAGGACAGATACGCAGTATTTT
>17|-|TRBD2|TRBJ2-1|TRBV5-1
CASSSTESSGKYNEQFF
TGCGCCAGCAGCTCTACTGAAAGTAGCGGGAAATACAATGAGCAGTTCTTC
>15|once|TRBD1|TRBJ2-7|TRBV18
CASSPPTGGFNEQYF
TGTGCCAGCTCACCACCCACAGGGGGCTTCAACGAGCAGTACTTC
>17|-|-|TRBJ1-4|TRBV18
CASSPGTGVATNEKLFF
TGTGCCAGCTCACCAGGGACTGGGGTGGCAACTAATGAAAAACTGTTTTTT
>12|-|-|TRBJ1-1|TRBV6-1
CASSGWGVEAFF
TGTGCCAGCAGTGGCTGGGGGGTTGAAGCTTTCTTT
>15|-|TRBD2|TRBJ2-5|TRBV30
CAWSALAGPQETQYF
TGTGCCTGGAGTGCTCTAGCGGGGCCCCAAGAGACCCAGTACTTC
>13|-|-|TRBJ2-5|TRBV7-2
CASSFPGGETQYF
TGTGCCAGCAGCTTCCCCGGAGGGGAGACCCAGTACTTC
>14|-|TRBD1|TRBJ2-2|TRBV6-5
CASSGQGNTGELFF
TGTGCCAGCAGCGGACAGGGGAACACCGGGGAGCTGTTTTTT
>14|-|-|TRBJ2-5|TRBV10-3
CAISESQAQETQYF
TGTGCCATCAGTGAGTCGCAGGCGCAAGAGACCCAGTACTTC
>16|-|TRBD2|TRBJ2-7|TRBV5-1
CASSTTSGALSYEQYF
TGCGCCAGCAGCACGACTAGCGGGGCACTTTCCTACGAGCAGTACTTC
>14|-|-|TRBJ1-2|TRBV6-5
CASSYLGRLGGYTF
TGTGCCAGCAGTTACCTGGGGCGGCTAGGTGGCTACACCTTC